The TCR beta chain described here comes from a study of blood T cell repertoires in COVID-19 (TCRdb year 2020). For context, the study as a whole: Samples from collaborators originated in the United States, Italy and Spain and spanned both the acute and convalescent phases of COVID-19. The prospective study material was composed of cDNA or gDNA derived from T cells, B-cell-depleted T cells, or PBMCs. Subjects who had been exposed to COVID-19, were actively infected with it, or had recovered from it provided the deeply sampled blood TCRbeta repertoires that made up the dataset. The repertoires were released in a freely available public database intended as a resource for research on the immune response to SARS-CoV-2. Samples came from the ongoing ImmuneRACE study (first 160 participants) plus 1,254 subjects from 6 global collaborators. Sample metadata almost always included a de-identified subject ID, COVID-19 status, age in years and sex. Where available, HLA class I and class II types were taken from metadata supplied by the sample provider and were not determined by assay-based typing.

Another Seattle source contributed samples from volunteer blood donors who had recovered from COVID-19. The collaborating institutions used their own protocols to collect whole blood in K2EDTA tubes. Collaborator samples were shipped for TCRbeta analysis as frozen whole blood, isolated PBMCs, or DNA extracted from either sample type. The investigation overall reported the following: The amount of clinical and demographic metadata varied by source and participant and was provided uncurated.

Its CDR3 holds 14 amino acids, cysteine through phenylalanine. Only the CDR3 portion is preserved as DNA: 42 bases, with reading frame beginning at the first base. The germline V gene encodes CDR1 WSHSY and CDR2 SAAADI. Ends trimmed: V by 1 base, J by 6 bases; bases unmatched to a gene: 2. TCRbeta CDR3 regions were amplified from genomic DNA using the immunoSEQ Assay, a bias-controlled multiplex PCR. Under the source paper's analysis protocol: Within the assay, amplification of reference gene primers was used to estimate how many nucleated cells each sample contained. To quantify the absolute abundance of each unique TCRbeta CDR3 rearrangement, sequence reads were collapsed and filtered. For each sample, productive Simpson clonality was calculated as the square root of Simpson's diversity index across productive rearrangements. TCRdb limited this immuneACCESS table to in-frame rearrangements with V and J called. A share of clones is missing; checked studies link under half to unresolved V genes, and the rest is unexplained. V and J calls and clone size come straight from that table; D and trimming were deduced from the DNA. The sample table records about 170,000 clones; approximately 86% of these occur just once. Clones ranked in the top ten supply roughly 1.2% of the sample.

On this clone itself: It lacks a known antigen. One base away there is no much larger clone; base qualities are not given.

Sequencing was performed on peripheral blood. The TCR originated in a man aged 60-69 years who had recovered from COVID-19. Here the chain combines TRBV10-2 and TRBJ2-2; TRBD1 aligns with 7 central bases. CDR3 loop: CASSEFQGAGELFF. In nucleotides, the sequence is TGCGCCAGCAGTGAGTTCCAGGGGGCCGGGGAGCTGTTTTTT.